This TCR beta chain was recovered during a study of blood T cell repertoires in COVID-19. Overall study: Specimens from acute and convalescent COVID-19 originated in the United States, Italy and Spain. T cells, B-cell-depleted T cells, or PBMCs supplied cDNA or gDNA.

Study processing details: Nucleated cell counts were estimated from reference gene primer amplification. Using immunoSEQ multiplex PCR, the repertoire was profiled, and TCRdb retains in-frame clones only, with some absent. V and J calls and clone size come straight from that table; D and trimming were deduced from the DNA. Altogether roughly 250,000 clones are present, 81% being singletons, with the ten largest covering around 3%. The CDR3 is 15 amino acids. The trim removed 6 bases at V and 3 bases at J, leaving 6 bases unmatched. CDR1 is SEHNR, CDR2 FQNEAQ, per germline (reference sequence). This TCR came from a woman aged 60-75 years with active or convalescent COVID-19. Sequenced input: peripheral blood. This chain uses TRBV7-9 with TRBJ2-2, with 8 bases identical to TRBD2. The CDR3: CASRILAEHTGELFF. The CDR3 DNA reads TGTGCCAGCAGAATACTAGCGGAACACACCGGGGAGCTGTTTTTT.